This T cell receptor beta chain derives from a study of blood T cell repertoires in COVID-19. The wider study: Specimens from acute and convalescent COVID-19 originated in the United States, Italy and Spain.

As processed by the authors: Reference gene primer amplification in the assay estimated nucleated cell counts. This table comes from immunoSEQ multiplex PCR, and its TCRdb copy is limited to in-frame clones, with some not included. Clone size and the V and J calls come from that table; the DNA yielded D and trimming. In the table there are approximately 180,000 clones, 70% to 90% of which are singletons. Deletions cut 4 bases from V and 5 bases from J, with 9 bases between. Germline V gives CDR1 MDHEN, CDR2 SYDVKM. The CDR3 runs to 13 residues. The chain has TRBV28 and TRBJ1-5; D gene unclear. The receptor's source is a man aged 40-49 years with active or convalescent COVID-19. Sequencing was carried out using peripheral blood. In DNA form, the CDR3 reads TGTGCCAGCAGTTGGCAGAGGGATCAGCCCCAGCATTTT. It translates to CASSWQRDQPQHF.